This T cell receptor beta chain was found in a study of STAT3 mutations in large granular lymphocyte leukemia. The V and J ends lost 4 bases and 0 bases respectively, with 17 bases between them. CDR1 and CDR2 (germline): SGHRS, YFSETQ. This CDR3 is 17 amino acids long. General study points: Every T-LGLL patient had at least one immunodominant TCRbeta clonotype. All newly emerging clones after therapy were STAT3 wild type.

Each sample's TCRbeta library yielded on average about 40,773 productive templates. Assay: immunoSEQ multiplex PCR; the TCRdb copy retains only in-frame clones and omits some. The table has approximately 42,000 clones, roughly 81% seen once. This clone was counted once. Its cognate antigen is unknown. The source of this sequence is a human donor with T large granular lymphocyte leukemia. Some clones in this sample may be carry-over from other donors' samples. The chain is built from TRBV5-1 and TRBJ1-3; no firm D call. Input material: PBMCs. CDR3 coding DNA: TGCGCCAGCAGCCCCACGACTTCTGAACACTCTGGAAACACCATATATTTT. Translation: CASSPTTSEHSGNTIYF.